The table lists the clone carrying this T cell receptor beta chain with many counts. The target antigen is unknown. The junction does not match germline at one end; this may be a read error. This sample was taken from a study of T cells after yellow fever vaccination. In germline, CDR1 is SGHRS, CDR2 YFSETQ. The CDR3 is 14 amino acids. Findings of the study overall: One caveat is that FACS-sorted repertoires could contain abundant clonotypes contaminating from the bulk population. The appearance of a small share of clonotypes in both CD4 and CD8 compartments was observed. Boosting was followed by the reappearance of most primary-vaccination clones (roughly 95% CD4, about 88% CD8).

Production of TCR cDNA was by 5'RACE template switching, which also added a universal primer site and UMIs. Each CDR3 protein gets one entry after TCRdb re-called the 5' RACE reads with MiXCR. This table holds about 210,000 distinct CDR3 sequences, roughly 3% found once. The clonotype originates from a man aged 18 to 30 who received the YFV17D yellow fever vaccine. The rearrangement uses TRBV5-1 and TRBJ1-3; D gene unclear. The sequences come from CD4+ T cells sorted from PBMCs, collected 10 days after the yellow fever booster vaccination. This CDR3 reads CASSLGYSGNTIYF. DNA of the CDR3: TGCGCCAGCAGTTTGGGGTACTCTGGAAACACCATATATTTT.